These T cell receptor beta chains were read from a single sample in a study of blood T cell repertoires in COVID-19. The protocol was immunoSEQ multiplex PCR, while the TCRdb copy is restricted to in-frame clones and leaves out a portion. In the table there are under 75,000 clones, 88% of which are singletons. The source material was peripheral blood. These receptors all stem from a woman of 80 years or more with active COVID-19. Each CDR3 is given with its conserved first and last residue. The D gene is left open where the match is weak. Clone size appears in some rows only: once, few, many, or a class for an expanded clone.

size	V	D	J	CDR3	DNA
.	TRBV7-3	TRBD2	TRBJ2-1	CASSLNPSGGASYNEQFF	TGTGCCAGCAGCTTAAATCCTAGCGGGGGGGCGTCCTACAATGAGCAGTTCTTC
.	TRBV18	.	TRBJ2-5	CASSPPSQETQYF	TGTGCCAGCTCACCTCCTAGTCAAGAGACCCAGTACTTC
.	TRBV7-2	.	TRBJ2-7	CASSLAGRDLGLYF	TGTGCCAGCAGCTTAGCGGGCAGGGACTTAGGACTTTACTTC
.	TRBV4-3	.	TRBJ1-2	CASSQGRGGYYGYTF	TGCGCCAGCAGCCAAGGGCGAGGGGGTTACTATGGCTACACCTTC
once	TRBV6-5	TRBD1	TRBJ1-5	CASSPGQSNQPQHF	TGTGCCAGCAGCCCGGGACAGAGCAATCAGCCCCAGCATTTT
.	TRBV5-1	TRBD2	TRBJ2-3	CASQDLAGTDTQYF	TGCGCCAGTCAGGACCTAGCGGGGACAGATACGCAGTATTTT
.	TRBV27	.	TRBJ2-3	CASSRDTDTQYF	TGTGCCAGCAGTAGAGACACAGATACGCAGTATTTT
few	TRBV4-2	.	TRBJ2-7	CASSPDAGPSEQYF	TGTGCCAGCAGCCCCGACGCGGGACCCTCCGAGCAGTACTTC
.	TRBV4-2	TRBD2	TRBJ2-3	CASSQGSGGAADTQYF	TGTGCCAGCAGCCAAGGGAGCGGGGGGGCCGCAGATACGCAGTATTTT
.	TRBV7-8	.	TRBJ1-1	CASSPRLMGLKRNTEAFF	TGTGCCAGCAGCCCACGACTGATGGGGCTTAAGAGGAACACTGAAGCTTTCTTT
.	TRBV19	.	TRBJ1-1	CASSDGDSVEAFF	TGTGCCAGTAGTGACGGGGATAGTGTTGAAGCTTTCTTT
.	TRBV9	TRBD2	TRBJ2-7	CASSSGGASEQYF	TGTGCCAGCAGCTCGGGGGGGGCGTCCGAGCAGTACTTC
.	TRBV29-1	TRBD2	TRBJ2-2	CSVRGLAGVHTGELFF	TGCAGCGTTAGAGGACTAGCGGGGGTACACACCGGGGAGCTGTTTTTT
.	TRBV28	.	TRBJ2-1	CASSPKLLPDYNEQFF	TGTGCCAGCAGTCCAAAACTCCTGCCCGACTACAATGAGCAGTTCTTC
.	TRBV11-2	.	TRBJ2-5	CASSVIRETQYF	TGTGCCAGCAGCGTTATACGGGAGACCCAGTACTTC
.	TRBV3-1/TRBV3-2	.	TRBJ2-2	CASSPVGGPGGELFF	TGTGCCAGCAGCCCGGTCGGGGGGCCCGGCGGGGAGCTGTTTTTT
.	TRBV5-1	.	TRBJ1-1	CASSYQGSFLNTEAFF	TGCGCCAGCAGCTACCAGGGGAGTTTCTTGAACACTGAAGCTTTCTTT
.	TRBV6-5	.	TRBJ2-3	CASESKRTSTDTQYF	TGTGCCAGCGAATCCAAGCGGACCTCCACAGATACGCAGTATTTT
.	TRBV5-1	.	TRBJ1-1	CASSLWQGNTEAFF	TGCGCCAGCAGCTTGTGGCAGGGAAACACTGAAGCTTTCTTT
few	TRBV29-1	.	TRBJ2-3	CSVHQAGITDTQYF	TGCAGCGTGCACCAGGCAGGGATCACAGATACGCAGTATTTT
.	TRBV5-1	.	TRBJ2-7	CASSFQESSYEQYF	TGCGCCAGCAGCTTCCAGGAATCCTCCTACGAGCAGTACTTC
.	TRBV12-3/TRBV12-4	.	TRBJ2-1	CASSPTGLNEQFF	TGTGCCAGCAGTCCAACAGGGCTCAATGAGCAGTTCTTC
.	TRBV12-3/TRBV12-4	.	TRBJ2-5	CASSQDRQETQYF	TGTGCCAGCAGCCAAGACAGACAAGAGACCCAGTACTTC
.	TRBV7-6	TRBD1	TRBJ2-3	CASSPQATQTGGSTDTQYF	TGTGCCAGCAGCCCCCAGGCGACTCAGACAGGGGGTAGCACAGATACGCAGTATTTT
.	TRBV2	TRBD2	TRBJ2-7	CASSDTRGGTYEQYF	TGTGCCAGCAGTGATACCCGCGGGGGGACCTACGAGCAGTACTTC
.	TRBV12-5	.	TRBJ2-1	CASGLQLSEQFF	TGTGCTAGTGGTTTGCAACTTTCTGAGCAGTTCTTC
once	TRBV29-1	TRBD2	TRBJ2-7	CSVAVAGAYEQYF	TGCAGCGTTGCGGTAGCGGGGGCCTACGAGCAGTACTTC
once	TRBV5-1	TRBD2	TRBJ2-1	CASSVRGAGGDNEQFF	TGCGCCAGCAGCGTTCGGGGAGCGGGGGGGGACAATGAGCAGTTCTTC
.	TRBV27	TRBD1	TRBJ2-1	CASSERQGANEQFF	TGTGCCAGCAGTGAAAGACAGGGGGCAAATGAGCAGTTCTTC
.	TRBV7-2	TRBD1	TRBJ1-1	CASSSRQGGYAFF	TGTGCCAGCAGCTCCCGACAGGGGGGTTATGCTTTCTTT
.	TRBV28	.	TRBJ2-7	CASRATGAYEQYF	TGTGCCAGCAGGGCGACAGGAGCTTACGAGCAGTACTTC
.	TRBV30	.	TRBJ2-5	CAWTRSEVSMGAKETQYF	TGTGCCTGGACCCGATCGGAGGTCAGCATGGGGGCCAAAGAGACCCAGTACTTC